This TCR beta chain was documented in a study of shared T cell receptors in the human thymus. The junction had 6 bases not matched to a gene; V was cut back by 0 bases and J by 2 bases. Germline CDR1 and CDR2: PRHDT and FYEKMQ (reference sequence). This CDR3 is built from 16 residues. This table comes from immunoSEQ multiplex PCR, and its TCRdb copy is limited to in-frame clones, with some not included. The sample shows some 700,000 clones, around 85% of them seen only once. This same sample was also taken into another study, of human thymus T cells. As that study records: The donors were infants in Finland with congenital heart defects, otherwise immunologically healthy. Resections from corrective heart surgery supplied the thymus tissue. Repertoires sampled from thymus and blood appeared biased in V and J gene usage. Thymic TCR repertoires of unrelated people reportedly overlapped highly.

Sequences were obtained from thymocytes. This receptor was taken from a girl under two years old with a congenital heart defect. This chain connects TRBV13 to TRBJ1-1; the match to TRBD1 covers 7 bases. DNA of the CDR3: TGTGCCAGCAGCTTAGGCACAGGGGTGATAAACACTGAAGCTTTCTTT. Its translation is CASSLGTGVINTEAFF.